This T cell receptor beta chain appears in the sequencing data of a study of blood T cell repertoires in COVID-19. Study information: The United States, Italy and Spain were the sources of the acute and convalescent COVID-19 samples. Sources were T cells, B-cell-depleted T cells, or PBMCs; the material itself was cDNA or gDNA.

CDR1 and CDR2 from the germline V gene are LGHNA and YSLEER. The CDR3 covers 14 residues. V shed 0 bases and J shed 9 bases, with 12 bases lying between them. In the original workflow: Estimation of nucleated cell counts relied on the amplification of reference gene primers. Repertoires were generated with immunoSEQ multiplex PCR, while TCRdb's copy carries only in-frame clones and drops some. V and J calls and clone size are those listed in that table; D and trimming were worked out from the DNA. This table has a few hundred thousand clones, roughly nine tenths appearing once. The rearrangement links TRBV4-3 to TRBJ2-1; no firm D call. This TCR came from a woman in her forties or fifties with acute or convalescent COVID-19. The specimen was peripheral blood. CDR3 in amino acids: CASSQDPMAREQFF. Written as DNA, the CDR3 is TGCGCCAGCAGCCAAGATCCCATGGCACGTGAGCAGTTCTTC.